This entry is about one T cell receptor beta chain. The antigen is not known. This specimen belongs to a study of T-cell reconstitution after alpha-beta-depleted transplantation in children. TCRbeta library preparation incorporated unique molecular identifiers. TCRdb recomputed calls from the PCR reads with MiXCR, one row per CDR3 protein. The repertoire includes fewer than 550,000 distinct CDR3 sequences, 15% to 20% of them detected once, and approximately 28% sits in the top ten. The CDR3 totals 17 residues. The germline gives CDR1 KGHSH, CDR2 LQKENI. V lost 3 bases to trimming and J lost 0 bases; unmatched junction nucleotides: 7. Overall study findings and caveats: Some patients' high day-60 TCRbeta diversity was attributed to recipient cells surviving conditioning. Several hundred rapidly expanded clones from non-depleted graft cells reportedly supplied alpha-beta T cells about two months post-transplant. Most T-cell counts and diversity one year after the transplant came from T cells that were newly produced.

Specimen: PBMCs, mostly from graft donor cells, collected 360 days after TCRalphabeta/CD19-depleted stem cell transplant. The genes are TRBV18 and TRBJ2-3; 9 bases line up with TRBD2. The sequence came from a boy less than two years old who had a stem cell transplant for Wiskott-Aldrich syndrome, so the T cells may come from the graft donor. This CDR3 reads CASSPRLAATSTDTQYF. The CDR3 region has the DNA TGTGCCAGCTCACCCCGACTAGCGGCCACTAGCACAGATACGCAGTATTTT.